This entry lists 3 T cell receptor beta chains sequenced from one sample in a study of vaccination and CD4 T cells after COVID-19 (dated by TCRdb to between 2021 and 2024). The method was PCR. Sequencing was performed on an Illumina iSeq 100. At the Johns Hopkins FTIC core, DNA from the cultured CD4+ T cells underwent TCR sequencing with the Oncomine TCR Beta short-read assay. Using fastp trimming at Q25 and MiXCR clonotype assembly, TCRdb reanalyzed the public sequencing data and kept in-frame beta chains. Every entry covers one CDR3 protein and lists the most common genes and DNA from its rows. This sample has some 20,000 distinct CDR3 sequences in its table, and under 30% of those were observed once. Of the sample, 11% is held by the ten largest clones. Their target antigens are unknown. Per the publication, the treatment or condition label means: roughly ten-day PBMC culture with coronavirus spike peptide pools or control peptides (ViraFEST assay).

The sequenced sample was cultured CD4+ T cells from blood. The receptors stem from a human donor with COVID-19.

This clonotype was detected once. The gene calls are TRBV5-6 and TRBJ2-7; no clear D. The V end lost 3 bases, the J end lost 6 bases, and 10 bases lay between the germline ends. CDR1 and CDR2 (germline): SGHDT, YYEEEE. CDR3 length: 12 residues. The CDR3 sequence is CASSSGLPEQYF. The CDR3 coding sequence is TGTGCCAGCAGCTCGGGCCTCCCCGAGCAGTACTTC.

This sequence joins TRBV7-9 and TRBJ1-2; TRBD1 matches 10 bases. The CDR3 length is 17 residues. Germline-derived CDR1 and CDR2 are SEHNR and FQNEAQ (reference sequence). V dropped 2 bases and J dropped 6; count of bases not matched to a gene: 12. The CDR3 bases are TGTGCCAGCAGCTTATTTGGGACAGGGGAAACCCACGATGGCTACACCTTC. It is translated as CASSLFGTGETHDGYTF.

This CDR3 reads CASTSPALDEKLFF. CDR3 nucleotides: TGTGCCAGCACCTCCCCCGCTCTAGACGAAAAACTGTTTTTT. The J gene is TRBJ1-4, the V gene TRBV11-2; D unresolved. V was shortened by 7 bases and J by 8 bases, with 17 bases between the two germline ends. This CDR3 has 14 amino acids. In germline, CDR1 is SGHAT, CDR2 FQNNGV.